Shown below are 18 T cell receptor beta chains from a single sample sequenced in a study of blood T cell repertoires in COVID-19. The assay was immunoSEQ multiplex PCR, and TCRdb's table has in-frame clones only and misses some. The sample lists approximately 240,000 clones, more than 60% occurring once. The material sequenced was peripheral blood. The source is a woman aged 40-49 years with active or convalescent COVID-19.

This chain connects TRBV19 to TRBJ2-5, with D maybe TRBD1 (6 bases). This CDR3 region has 13 residues. Germline V gene lookup returns CDR1 LNHDA and CDR2 SQIVND (reference sequence). CDR3 in amino acids: CTSGTPKPETQYF. As DNA, the CDR3 is TGTACCTCCGGGACACCCAAGCCAGAGACCCAGTACTTC.

This clone was picked up a small number of times. The chain has TRBV4-2 and TRBJ1-2; D may be TRBD1 (5 bases). Trimming removed 1 base from V and 6 bases from J, with 15 bases in between. CDR1 and CDR2 from the germline V gene are LGHNA and YNFKEQ. This CDR3 has 15 amino acids. In nucleotides, the CDR3 is TGTGCCAGCAGCCAAGGTCGAGGCGACAGCCATGGCTACACCTTC. It translates to CASSQGRGDSHGYTF.

V usage is TRBV11-2 and J usage is TRBJ2-1; the D is unclear. Per the germline V gene, CDR1 is SGHAT and CDR2 is FQNNGV. V was pared by 0 bases and J by 14 bases, with 14 bases between. The CDR3 is 13 amino acids. The CDR3 loop is CASSLELNLLKFF. Here the CDR3 DNA reads TGTGCCAGCAGCTTAGAGTTGAACTTACTCAAGTTCTTC.

V usage is TRBV3-1 (or the pseudogene TRBV3-2) and J usage is TRBJ2-2; perhaps TRBD2 as D (6 bases). This CDR3 region has 16 residues. CDR1 LGHDT and CDR2 YNNKEL come from the germline V gene (reference sequence). V was trimmed by 0 bases and J by 3 bases, leaving 11 bases between them. CDR3 loop: CASSQDVGGYTGELFF. The CDR3 region has the DNA TGTGCCAGCAGCCAAGATGTCGGAGGGTACACCGGGGAGCTGTTTTTT.

The CDR3 sequence: CASSQEEWEKLFF. CDR3 DNA sequence: TGTGCCAGCAGCCAAGAGGAGTGGGAAAAACTGTTTTTT. The chain is built from TRBV4-2 and TRBJ1-4, with no clear D. Germline-derived CDR1 and CDR2 are LGHNA and YNFKEQ. V was pared by 0 bases and J by 8 bases, with 7 bases between. The CDR3 is 13 amino acids.

This clone has a single count. This chain links TRBV2 with TRBJ2-5; D is perhaps TRBD2 (6 bases). CDR3 length equals 15 residues. The germline CDR1 and CDR2 sequences are SNHLY and FYNNEI. Trimming pared 0 bases from V and 5 bases from J, leaving 13 bases between. The CDR3: CASSEAVKGRETQYF. CDR3 sequence (DNA): TGTGCCAGCAGTGAAGCGGTAAAGGGGAGGGAGACCCAGTACTTC. The variable domain in full, completed from reference TRBV2 and TRBJ2-5, reads EPEVTQTPSHQVTQMGQEVILRCVPISNHLYFYWYRQILGQKVEFLVSFYNNEISEKSEIFDDQFSVERPDGSNFTLKIRSTKLEDSAMYFCASSEAVKGRETQYFGPGTRLLVL.

The chain has TRBV19 and TRBJ2-3; 9 nucleotides line up with TRBD2. J was trimmed by 1 base and V by 5 bases; bases with no gene match: 4. Germline CDR1 LNHDA, CDR2 SQIVND (reference sequence). This CDR3 is built from 15 residues. Written as DNA, the CDR3 is TGTGCCAGTAGTGTGACTAGCGGACGCACAGATACGCAGTATTTT. The encoded protein is CASSVTSGRTDTQYF.

The chain links TRBV7-7 to TRBJ2-7; the match to TRBD2 covers 7 bases. J gave up 2 bases and V 1 base, and 5 bases lay outside the gene matches. The CDR3 is 15 residues long. Germline lookup yields CDR1 SSHAT and CDR2 FNYEAQ (reference sequence). The DNA of the CDR3 is TGTGCCAGCAGCTTAGAGGCGGGGGTCACCTACGAGCAGTACTTC. Translating it yields CASSLEAGVTYEQYF.

The chain employs TRBV2 and TRBJ1-2; no clear D. This CDR3 is 11 amino acids long. Germline V gene data show CDR1 as SNHLY and CDR2 as FYNNEI. Between the trimmed V and J ends, which lost 2 bases and 9 bases, there was a span of 7 bases. The CDR3 DNA sequence: TGTGCCAGCAGTGAACGGGGAAGCTACACCTTC. This sequence encodes CASSERGSYTF.

The table lists this clone with a few counts. The rearrangement joins TRBV11-2 to TRBJ2-7; the match to TRBD1 covers 10 bases. Trimming cost V 2 bases and J 2 bases; bases outside gene matches: 3. Germline V gene data show CDR1 as SGHAT and CDR2 as FQNNGV. The CDR3 has 15 amino acids. The CDR3 loop reads CASSLMTGGPYEQYF. The DNA of the CDR3 is TGTGCCAGCAGCTTAATGACAGGGGGCCCCTACGAGCAGTACTTC.

The chain employs TRBV9 and TRBJ2-1; 8 positions match TRBD2. V was pared by 4 bases and J by 4 bases, with 25 bases of the junction left unmatched. CDR1 SGDLS and CDR2 YYNGEE come from the germline V gene. The CDR3 has 21 residues. DNA for the CDR3: TGTGCCAGCAGCACCCGCGAGATTTTGGCGGGGGGCCAAGATAAGTACAATGAGCAGTTCTTC. Amino acid sequence: CASSTREILAGGQDKYNEQFF.

V usage is TRBV5-1 and J usage is TRBJ2-3; TRBD2 might be the D (5 bases). The germline V gene encodes CDR1 SGHRS and CDR2 YFSETQ. CDR3 size: 14 residues. Trimming pared 2 bases from V and 0 bases from J, leaving 7 bases between. CDR3 coding DNA: TGCGCCAGCAGCTTAGCGGTAAGCACAGATACGCAGTATTTT. Amino acids: CASSLAVSTDTQYF.

A single count supports this clone. CDR3 in DNA: TGTGCCAGCAGGGGAGGAGAAAACACTGAAGCTTTCTTT. Translated: CASRGGENTEAFF. The chain has TRBV2 and TRBJ1-1; D remains unclear. Germline V gene sequence: CDR1 SNHLY, CDR2 FYNNEI. This CDR3 has 13 amino acids. Trimming shortened V by 6 bases and J by 2 bases, and 10 bases separated the two germline ends.

V usage is TRBV5-5 and J usage is TRBJ2-1; 13 bases align to TRBD2. Germline lookup yields CDR1 SGHKS and CDR2 YYEKEE (reference sequence). The CDR3 loop spans 18 amino acids. V lost 6 bases to trimming and J lost 2 bases; unmatched junction nucleotides: 11. The CDR3 DNA follows: TGTGCCAGCAATCCACTAGCGGGGGGGTTAAAACCCTACAATGAGCAGTTCTTC. Translated, it gives CASNPLAGGLKPYNEQFF.

The V gene is TRBV30, the J gene TRBJ1-5; 7 bases are shared with TRBD1. The CDR3 is made up of 12 amino acids. Germline-derived CDR1 and CDR2 are GTSNPN and SVGIG (reference sequence). V was clipped by 5 bases and J by 6 bases; unmatched bases: 4. The CDR3 sequence is CAWGQEGQPQHF. CDR3 in DNA: TGTGCCTGGGGACAGGAAGGTCAGCCCCAGCATTTT.

There are a few counts of this clone. The V gene is TRBV5-5, the J gene TRBJ1-1; D not certain. There are 13 residues in the CDR3. Germline assignment: CDR1 SGHKS and CDR2 YYEKEE (reference sequence). V dropped 2 bases and J dropped 7 bases, with 12 bases sitting between them. CDR3 coding DNA: TGTGCCAGCAGCTTTAGTCGCGGAGGTGAAGCTTTCTTT. The encoded protein is CASSFSRGGEAFF.

This sequence joins TRBV7-9 and TRBJ1-4; D uncertain. The ends were cut back, 2 bases at V and 8 bases at J, with 9 bases in the middle. Germline V lookup: CDR1 SEHNR, CDR2 FQNEAQ (reference sequence). This CDR3 is 13 amino acids long. In DNA form, the CDR3 reads TGTGCCAGCAGCTTACAGTCAGGAGAAAAACTGTTTTTT. Its protein is CASSLQSGEKLFF.

The chain couples TRBV11-2 to TRBJ1-4; 7 positions agree with TRBD1. Germline V gene sequence: CDR1 SGHAT, CDR2 FQNNGV. V lost 5 bases, J lost 0 bases, and 3 bases stayed unmatched. The CDR3 runs to 15 residues. The CDR3 protein is CASSHGQATNEKLFF. In DNA form, the CDR3 reads TGTGCCAGCAGCCACGGACAGGCAACTAATGAAAAACTGTTTTTT.